This is a list of T cell receptor beta chains from one sample in a study of early T cells in non-severe SARS-CoV-2 infection. MiXCR, run by TCRdb on the 5' RACE reads, gives a single entry per CDR3 protein. The profile shows about 39,000 distinct CDR3 sequences, less than 7% of them singletons. Sequencing used whole blood, obtained at baseline. The receptor set was obtained from an adult who was a healthcare worker with PCR-confirmed SARS-CoV-2 infection or an uninfected control (not recorded which). Both conserved end residues are part of each CDR3. The D gene is left open where the match is weak. Not every row has a clone size; where given, it reads once, few, many or a size class.

>many|-|TRBV24-1|TRBJ1-5
TGTGCCACCAGTGATTACCGACCAGTTGGCAATCAGCCCCAGCATTTT
CATSDYRPVGNQPQHF
>many|-|TRBV28|TRBJ1-5
TGTGCCAGCACCACACGACAGAAGAGCAATCAGCCCCAGCATTTT
CASTTRQKSNQPQHF
>many|-|TRBV12-3/TRBV12-4|TRBJ2-1
TGTGCCAGCAGTCACCCTCGGGGGAATGAGCAGTTCTTC
CASSHPRGNEQFF
>many|-|TRBV7-2|TRBJ2-5
TGTGCCAGCAGCTTAGTAGGGGGACAAGAGACCCAGTACTTC
CASSLVGGQETQYF
>many|TRBD1|TRBV12-3/TRBV12-4|TRBJ1-5
TGTGCCAGCATTATGTGGACAGGGGGCATGTTGAATCAGCCCCAGCATTTT
CASIMWTGGMLNQPQHF
>many|-|TRBV10-3|TRBJ1-3
TGTGCCACCTCCTCTGGAAACACCATATATTTT
CATSSGNTIYF
>-|-|TRBV29-1|TRBJ1-2
TGCAGCGTTCGAAAGGGGCCGACCTACTATGGCTACACCTTC
CSVRKGPTYYGYTF
>few|-|TRBV29-1|TRBJ1-1
TGCAGCGTTTCCCACCCGGGGGGGGACTGGGAGAACACTGAAGCTTTCTTT
CSVSHPGGDWENTEAFF
>-|TRBD1|TRBV12-3/TRBV12-4|TRBJ1-6
TGTGCCAGCGGGGAGACAGGGGGCCTTTCACCCCTCCACTTT
CASGETGGLSPLHF
>many|-|TRBV20-1|TRBJ1-1
TGCAGTGCTAGTTGGGTGGGACGGGCGAACACTGAAGCTTTCTTT
CSASWVGRANTEAFF
>many|TRBD1|TRBV29-1|TRBJ2-5
TGCAGCGTTGAATTCCAGACAGGGGAAGAGACCCAGTACTTC
CSVEFQTGEETQYF
>many|-|TRBV4-3|TRBJ2-6
TGCGCCAGCAGCCCTACCTCCTCTGGGGCCAACGTCCTGACTTTC
CASSPTSSGANVLTF
>many|TRBD2|TRBV2|TRBJ2-3
TGTGCCAGTGGCCTCCCAGCGGGAGGAGGAGATACGCAGTATTTT
CASGLPAGGGDTQYF
>many|TRBD2|TRBV6-5|TRBJ2-3
TGTGCCAGCAGCCCCCGGGGAGGGCCCCCCACAGATACGCAGTATTTT
CASSPRGGPPTDTQYF
>few|TRBD2|TRBV5-4|TRBJ2-2
TGTGCCAGCTCCCGCGGGACTAGCGGGAGGGCTTTAACCACCGGGGAGCTGTTTTTT
CASSRGTSGRALTTGELFF
>many|TRBD1|TRBV18|TRBJ2-7
TGTGCCAGCTCAATCCGGGACAGTATCTACGAGCAGTACTTC
CASSIRDSIYEQYF
>many|TRBD1|TRBV12-3/TRBV12-4|TRBJ1-1
TGTGCCAGCAGTGGGACAGGGGAAAGGTCTGAAGCTTTCTTT
CASSGTGERSEAFF
>few|TRBD2|TRBV3-1|TRBJ2-3
TGTGCCAGCAGCCTGTTCCTAGCGGGAGAGGTTGATACGCAGTATTTT
CASSLFLAGEVDTQYF
>-|-|TRBV11-3|TRBJ1-1
TGTGCCAGCAGCTCCGGGACCAGAGGGAACACTGAAGCTTTCTTT
CASSSGTRGNTEAFF
>few|-|TRBV29-1|TRBJ1-2
TGCAGCGGCAGCAGGGGCCTATCTTATGGCTACACCTTC
CSGSRGLSYGYTF
>medium-sized|TRBD2|TRBV12-3/TRBV12-4|TRBJ2-7
TGTGCCAGCAGTTTCTCGGGGGGTTACTACGAGCAGTACTTC
CASSFSGGYYEQYF
>-|-|TRBV19|TRBJ2-2
TGTGCCAGTAGTCCTCCGACACGCTCGAACACCGGGGAGCTGTTTTTT
CASSPPTRSNTGELFF
>many|-|TRBV29-1|TRBJ1-1
TGCAGGGGAAAGACGGTGAACACTGAAGCTTTCTTT
CRGKTVNTEAFF
>-|TRBD1|TRBV10-2|TRBJ2-2
TGCGCCAGCAGTGAGCGGACAGGGGGCACCGGGGAGCTGTTTTTT
CASSERTGGTGELFF
>-|-|TRBV5-1|TRBJ2-7
TGCGCCAGCAGCCGACCGCCAGAGTCCGAGCAGTACTTC
CASSRPPESEQYF
>many|TRBD2|TRBV7-8|TRBJ2-1
TGTGCCAGCAGCTTAGCGCTAGCGGGAGGGAACAATGAGCAGTTCTTC
CASSLALAGGNNEQFF
>-|TRBD2|TRBV19|TRBJ2-2
TGTGCCAGTAGTATGGGCGGGGGCACCGGGGAGCTGTTTTTT
CASSMGGGTGELFF
>many|-|TRBV29-1|TRBJ2-5
TGCAGCGTTGGGTCAGAGACCCAGTACTTC
CSVGSETQYF
>many|TRBD2|TRBV10-1|TRBJ2-2
TGCGCCAGCAGTGACCTAGCGGCGAACACCGGGGAGCTGTTTTTT
CASSDLAANTGELFF
>many|-|TRBV6-5|TRBJ2-3
TGTGCCAGCAGTCCGACAGGATTAACAGATACGCAGTATTTT
CASSPTGLTDTQYF
>many|TRBD2|TRBV4-1|TRBJ2-1
TGCGCCAGCAGCCAACCATACGTTAAGCGGGAGAATAATGAGCAGTTCTTC
CASSQPYVKRENNEQFF
>-|-|TRBV20-1|TRBJ1-3
TGCAGTGCTAGAGATCGACATCAAACAACTGGAAACACCATATATTTT
CSARDRHQTTGNTIYF
>many|-|TRBV20-1|TRBJ1-1
TGCAGTGCTAGAGCTCAGACCGGGGGGTCGGAAGCTTTCTTT
CSARAQTGGSEAFF
>-|-|TRBV6-6|TRBJ1-2
TGTGCCAGCAGGCCCCTGGGATATGGCTACACCTTC
CASRPLGYGYTF
>many|TRBD1|TRBV5-4|TRBJ1-2
TGTGCCAGTACCCCGGGACAGGGGGCCACTAACTATGGCTACACCTTC
CASTPGQGATNYGYTF
>-|-|TRBV6-6|TRBJ2-2
TGTGCCAGCCGCAGAGGGGCCAGGGGCGTAGGGAACACCGGGGAGCTGTTTTTT
CASRRGARGVGNTGELFF
>few|-|TRBV27|TRBJ2-7
TGTGCCAGCAGTTTACAGGGCGGGGAGCAGTACTTC
CASSLQGGEQYF
>few|TRBD1|TRBV11-2|TRBJ1-5
TGTGCCAGGACAGGGACTGGCAATCAGCCCCAGCATTTT
CARTGTGNQPQHF
>many|-|TRBV20-1|TRBJ2-3
TGCAGTGCTACGACTACGGAGCGGGTCGCAGATACGCAGTATTTT
CSATTTERVADTQYF
>-|TRBD2|TRBV7-2|TRBJ2-5
TGTGCCAGCAGCCCCCGACTAGCGGGGGTATCAGAGACCCAGTACTTC
CASSPRLAGVSETQYF
>many|TRBD1|TRBV18|TRBJ2-7
TGTGCCAGCTCATTTGGACAGGGAACATACGAGCAGTACTTC
CASSFGQGTYEQYF
>many|-|TRBV5-1|TRBJ2-7
TGCGCCAGCAGCTGGGCGACCGATCGGGACGAGCAGTACTTC
CASSWATDRDEQYF
>many|TRBD1|TRBV2|TRBJ1-1
TGTGCCAGCACGCCTTACAGGGGGAACACTGAAGCTTTCTTT
CASTPYRGNTEAFF
>many|TRBD1|TRBV18|TRBJ1-5
TGTGCCAGCTCACTAGACAGGGATCAGCCCCAGCATTTT
CASSLDRDQPQHF
>many|-|TRBV4-2|TRBJ2-1
TGTGCCAGCAGCCAGAACTTCAACTCCTACAATGAGCAGTTCTTC
CASSQNFNSYNEQFF
>many|TRBD2|TRBV12-3/TRBV12-4|TRBJ2-5
TGTGCCAGCAGTTTAACTAGCGGACCCCAAGAGACCCAGTACTTC
CASSLTSGPQETQYF
>many|-|TRBV30|TRBJ2-1
TGTGCCTGGAGCCAGAAAGGTTATGAGCAGTTCTTC
CAWSQKGYEQFF
>few|TRBD2|TRBV4-1|TRBJ2-1
TGCGCCAGCAGCTTGGCTAGCGGGGTCTACAATGAGCAGTTCTTC
CASSLASGVYNEQFF
>many|TRBD2|TRBV7-9|TRBJ2-3
TGTGCCAGCAGGGGACTAGCGGGAGCTAAAGATACGCAGTATTTT
CASRGLAGAKDTQYF
>many|-|TRBV4-1|TRBJ1-5
TGCGCCAGCAGCCGAGTCGGACCGCCGAGGAATCAGCCCCAGCATTTT
CASSRVGPPRNQPQHF
>many|-|TRBV6-5|TRBJ2-1
TGTGCCAGCGCGAGAGGGAATGAGCAGTTCTTC
CASARGNEQFF
>few|-|TRBV29-1|TRBJ2-5
TGCAGCGTTGATTCGGGGGCCAGGGAGACCCAGTACTTC
CSVDSGARETQYF
>few|TRBD1|TRBV5-6|TRBJ1-1
TGTGCCAGCAGCATTCGACAGGGGCAGTCTCATGAAGCTTTCTTT
CASSIRQGQSHEAFF
>many|TRBD1|TRBV5-1|TRBJ1-5
TGCGCCAGCAGCACGGGACAGGGGAAAGAGCCCCAGCATTTT
CASSTGQGKEPQHF
>-|TRBD2|TRBV6-2/TRBV6-3|TRBJ2-7
TGTGCCAGCAGTTACTCGACTAGCGGGGGGGCCGAGCAGTACTTC
CASSYSTSGGAEQYF
>many|TRBD2|TRBV5-4|TRBJ2-1
TGTGCCAGCAGCTTAGGACTAGCGGGAGTTTTTTTCTTC
CASSLGLAGVFFF
>few|-|TRBV29-1|TRBJ2-5
TGCAGCGTTGAAGATTATGAAGGACAGCGGTCGGAGACCCAGTACTTC
CSVEDYEGQRSETQYF